The entry that follows covers one T cell receptor beta chain sequence. This clonotype was observed a few times. Its cognate antigen has yet to be identified. One base away there is no much larger clone; base qualities are not given. The entry originates in a study of T cells in Graves' hyperthyroidism and ophthalmopathy (dated by TCRdb to the late 2010s). In the study overall: Peripheral blood was sampled at the time of initial diagnosis, prior to any treatment. The study also compared thyroid tissue and blood T-cell repertoires from a handful of Graves' hyperthyroidism patients. The 75 to 100 discovery patients were randomly split 7:3 into training and test sets. TCR Vbeta CDR3 sequencing of roughly 140 peripheral blood samples (over 40 ophthalmopathy, 75 to 85 hyperthyroidism and roughly 17 progressor patients) is reported in the paper. To identify TCR V-J signatures that set the groups apart, the researchers used a discovery cohort of 100 patients, made up of 40 to 45 with Graves' ophthalmopathy and about 55 with stable Graves' hyperthyroidism. After blood sampling, hyperthyroidism patients were treated with methimazole at a starting dose of 30 mg daily, and ophthalmopathy patients were treated with high-dose intravenous methylprednisolone. Prospective prediction of ophthalmopathy was tested in an independent validation cohort of approximately 19 hyperthyroidism patients and approximately 17 patients who later progressed to ophthalmopathy.

Measured from the cysteine to the phenylalanine, the CDR3 is 15 residues long. Only CDR3 DNA remains: 45 bases, in frame from the first base. CDR1 and CDR2 were assigned from the germline V gene (reference sequence) as WNHNN and SYGVQD. V is pared back by 3 bases and J by 4 bases, with 12 bases lying between the germline termini. Overall results and qualifications from the work: In cross-validation, a model built on a 13 V-J signature told ophthalmopathy apart from stable hyperthyroidism with 85% to 90% sensitivity and about 81% specificity, and in testing the same model reached 80%/75%. In validation, the model predicted progression to ophthalmopathy with around 71% sensitivity and roughly 72% specificity, a median of approximately 6.5 months before onset. Blood samples also contained most of the expanded thyroid clonotypes (frequency above 0.001), which suggests that blood repertoires may reflect thyroid immune responses. No statistical method was used to set the sample size in advance, and investigators knew the group allocation.

The TCR beta CDR3 regions were amplified from the RNA transcripts. The TCR CDR3 was subjected to a first round of RT-PCR using the HTBI primer set and the Qiagen OneStep RT-PCR kit. The libraries were constructed in a second round of multiplex PCR and then size-selected and purified. Libraries were sequenced paired-end with 100 bp reads on an Illumina HiSeq2000. Regarding the original processing steps: Raw data were processed with SOAPnuke, discarding reads with adapters, uncalled bases, mean Phred below 15, or no exact constant-primer or identifier match. High-quality paired reads were merged with COPE v1.2.5, and unique nucleotide sequences were defined as clonotypes. MiTCR v1.1 was used to align clonotypes to the IMGT TRBV, TRBD and TRBJ reference segments. The analysis included only V-J combinations with a frequency above 0.0001, which together covered around 99% of the repertoires. The TCS score was defined as the ratio of F50 (clonal expansion) to E x V (chaos), calculated using BLOSUM62-based TCRdist between CDR3 peptides within each V-J. Welch's t-statistics and random forest reduced fewer than 600 V-J features to roughly 13, which were used in a naive Bayes classifier (R e1071). TCRdb reprocessing: public reads trimmed at Q25 with fastp, clones called with MiXCR, in-frame beta chains kept. Merged by CDR3 protein, the rows form single entries marked with the most common genes and DNA. TCRdb assigned the V and J calls; the authors' analysis was not used. The sample profile shows more than 500,000 distinct CDR3 sequences; 15% to 20% of them were found once. 3.5% to 4% of the sample is held by the ten biggest clonotypes.

Stable Graves' hyperthyroidism was defined as no progression to ophthalmopathy during 18 months of follow-up. Hyperthyroidism patients were aged 18 to 65 years and newly diagnosed, with disease duration of less than 2 months. Any patient with an uncontrolled infection, another autoimmune disease, pregnancy or lactation was excluded. Diagnoses relied on clinical symptoms, serum thyroxine and TRAb, thyroid ultrasound and orbital computed tomography. Ficoll-Paque density gradient centrifugation was used to isolate PBMCs from about 9 ml of fresh peripheral blood. Total RNA was extracted with Trizol reagent, and quality was checked on an Agilent 2100 Bioanalyzer.

This clonotype was obtained from a woman in her 30s with Graves' hyperthyroidism. In this chain, TRBV10-1 is recombined with TRBJ2-2; the D segment could be TRBD2, given 6 matching bases. Sample: blood. The nucleotide sequence is given as TGCGCCAGCAGTGAAGAGGTCGGGGGCACCGGGGAGCTGTTTTTT. It translates to CASSEEVGGTGELFF.